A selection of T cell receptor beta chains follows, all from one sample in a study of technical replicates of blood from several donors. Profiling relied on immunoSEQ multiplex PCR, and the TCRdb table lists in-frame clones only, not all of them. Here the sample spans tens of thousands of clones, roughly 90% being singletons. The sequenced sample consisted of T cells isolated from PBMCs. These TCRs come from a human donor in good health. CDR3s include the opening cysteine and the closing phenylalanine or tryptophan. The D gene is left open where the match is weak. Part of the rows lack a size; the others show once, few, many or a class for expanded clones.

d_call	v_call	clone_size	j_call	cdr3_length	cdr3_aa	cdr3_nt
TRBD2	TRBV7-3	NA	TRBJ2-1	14	CASSLAGTNNEQFF	TGTGCCAGCAGTCTAGCGGGCACAAACAATGAGCAGTTCTTC
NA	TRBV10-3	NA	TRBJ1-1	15	CAISESDVRGTEAFF	TGTGCCATCAGTGAGTCCGACGTCAGGGGCACTGAAGCTTTCTTT
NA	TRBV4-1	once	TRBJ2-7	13	CASSHDRNYEQYF	TGCGCCAGCAGCCATGACAGGAACTACGAGCAGTACTTC
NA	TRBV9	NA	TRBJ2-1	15	CASSPSGRSYNEQFF	TGTGCCAGCAGCCCCAGCGGGCGCTCCTACAATGAGCAGTTCTTC
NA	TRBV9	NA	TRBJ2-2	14	CASEAGQRTGELFF	TGTGCCAGCGAGGCAGGACAGAGGACCGGGGAGCTGTTTTTT
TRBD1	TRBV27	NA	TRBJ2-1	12	CASSRQGDEQFF	TGTGCCAGCAGTCGACAGGGCGATGAGCAGTTCTTC
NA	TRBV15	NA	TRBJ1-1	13	CATSRDRAVGGFF	TGTGCCACCAGCAGAGATAGGGCGGTCGGGGGTTTCTTT
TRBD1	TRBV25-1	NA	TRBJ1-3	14	CASRSDRGGNTIYF	TGTGCCAGCAGATCGGACAGGGGGGGAAACACCATATATTTT
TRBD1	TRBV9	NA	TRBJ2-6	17	CASSATRTGYGANVLTF	TGTGCCAGCAGCGCTACTAGGACAGGGTATGGGGCCAACGTCCTGACTTTC
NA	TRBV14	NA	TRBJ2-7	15	CASSQKGRTLYEQYF	TGTGCCAGCAGCCAAAAGGGGCGGACCCTCTACGAGCAGTACTTC
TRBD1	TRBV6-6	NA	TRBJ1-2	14	CASSRGQGHYGYTF	TGTGCCAGCAGTCGCGGACAGGGCCACTATGGCTACACCTTC
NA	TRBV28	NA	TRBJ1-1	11	CASSLFGEAFF	TGTGCCAGCAGTTTATTCGGGGAAGCTTTCTTT
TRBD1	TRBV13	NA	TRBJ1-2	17	CASSLAIFRDRWRGYTF	TGTGCCAGCAGCTTAGCTATCTTCCGGGACAGGTGGAGGGGCTACACCTTC
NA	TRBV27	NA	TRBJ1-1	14	CASSPRQAPSEAFF	TGTGCCAGCAGTCCGAGACAGGCACCCTCTGAAGCTTTCTTT
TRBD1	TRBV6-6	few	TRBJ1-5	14	CASGPGQGHQPQHF	TGTGCCAGCGGACCGGGACAGGGTCATCAGCCCCAGCATTTT
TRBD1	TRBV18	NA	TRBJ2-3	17	CASSPRGTGISTDTQYF	TGTGCCAGCTCACCTCGTGGGACAGGTATTAGCACAGATACGCAGTATTTT
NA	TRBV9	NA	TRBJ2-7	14	CASSVTGGWFEQYF	TGTGCCAGCAGCGTTACTGGAGGGTGGTTCGAGCAGTACTTC
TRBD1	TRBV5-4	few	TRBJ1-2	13	CASSRTGLDGYTF	TGTGCCAGCAGCAGGACAGGGTTGGATGGCTACACCTTC
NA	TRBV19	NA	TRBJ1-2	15	CASSIPEATVYGYTF	TGTGCCAGTAGTATTCCCGAGGCTACTGTCTATGGCTACACCTTC
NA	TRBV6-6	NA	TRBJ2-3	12	CASSYIVDTQYF	TGTGCCAGCAGTTACATAGTAGATACGCAGTATTTT
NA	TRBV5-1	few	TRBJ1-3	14	CASSLGGEGNTIYF	TGCGCCAGCAGCTTGGGCGGGGAAGGAAACACCATATATTTT
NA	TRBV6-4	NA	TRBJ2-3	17	CASSDTVRSNCTDTQYF	TGTGCCAGCAGTGACACGGTCCGCTCTAACTGCACAGATACGCAGTATTTT
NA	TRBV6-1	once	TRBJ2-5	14	CASSEAGGRETQYF	TGTGCCAGCAGTGAAGCCGGTGGGAGGGAGACCCAGTACTTC
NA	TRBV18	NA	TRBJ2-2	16	CASSPPGGGITGELFF	TGTGCCAGCTCACCACCGGGGGGAGGAATCACCGGGGAGCTGTTTTTT
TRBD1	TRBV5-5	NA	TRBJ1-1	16	CASSRIPGTGNTEAFF	TGTGCCAGCAGCCGGATCCCCGGGACAGGTAACACTGAAGCTTTCTTT
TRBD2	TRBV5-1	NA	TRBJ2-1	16	CASSPGPTSGSDEQFF	TGCGCCAGCAGCCCGGGCCCCACTAGCGGGAGTGATGAGCAGTTCTTC
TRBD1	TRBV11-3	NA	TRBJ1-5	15	CASSLGQGSNQPQHF	TGTGCCAGCAGCTTAGGACAGGGCAGCAATCAGCCCCAGCATTTT
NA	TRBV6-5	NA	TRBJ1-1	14	CASSQMTGHTEAFF	TGTGCCAGCAGCCAAATGACAGGACACACTGAAGCTTTCTTT
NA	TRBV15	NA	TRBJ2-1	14	CATSTSSGPNEQFF	TGTGCCACCAGCACTTCTTCAGGGCCCAATGAGCAGTTCTTC
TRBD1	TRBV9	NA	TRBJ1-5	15	CASSLGQGYNQPQHF	TGTGCCAGCAGCCTAGGACAGGGGTATAATCAGCCCCAGCATTTT
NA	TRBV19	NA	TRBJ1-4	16	CASSTPVAGFQEKLFF	TGTGCCAGTAGTACCCCCGTTGCGGGGTTCCAGGAAAAACTGTTTTTT
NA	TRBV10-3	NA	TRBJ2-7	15	CAIRPRELGRNEQYF	TGTGCCATCAGGCCCCGGGAGTTAGGAAGGAACGAGCAGTACTTC
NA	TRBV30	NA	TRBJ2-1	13	CAWSWFGANEQFF	TGTGCCTGGAGTTGGTTTGGGGCGAATGAGCAGTTCTTC
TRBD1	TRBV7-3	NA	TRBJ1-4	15	CASSLGTGTNEKLFF	TGTGCCAGCAGCTTAGGGACAGGGACTAATGAAAAACTGTTTTTT
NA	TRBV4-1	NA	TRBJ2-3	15	CASSPDGHGTDTQYF	TGCGCCAGCAGCCCAGACGGCCACGGGACAGATACGCAGTATTTT
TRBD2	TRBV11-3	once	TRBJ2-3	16	CASSPGLAGGGDTQYF	TGTGCCAGCAGCCCGGGACTAGCGGGAGGTGGGGATACGCAGTATTTT
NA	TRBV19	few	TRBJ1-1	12	CASKQGSTEAFF	TGTGCCAGTAAGCAGGGATCCACTGAAGCTTTCTTT
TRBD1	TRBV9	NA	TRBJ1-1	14	CASSPTGAAAEAFF	TGTGCCAGCAGCCCCACAGGGGCGGCCGCTGAAGCTTTCTTT
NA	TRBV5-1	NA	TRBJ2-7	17	CASSWRQPGGESYEQYF	TGCGCCAGCAGCTGGAGACAGCCCGGAGGGGAAAGCTACGAGCAGTACTTC
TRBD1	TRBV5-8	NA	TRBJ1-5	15	CASSLLGTGNQPQHF	TGTGCCAGCAGCCTACTAGGGACAGGCAATCAGCCCCAGCATTTT
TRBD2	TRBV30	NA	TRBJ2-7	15	CAWRFPGLAGLEQYF	TGTGCCTGGAGATTCCCGGGACTAGCGGGCTTGGAGCAGTACTTC
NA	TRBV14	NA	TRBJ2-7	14	CASSVQVYPYEQYF	TGTGCCAGCAGCGTACAGGTTTACCCCTACGAGCAGTACTTC
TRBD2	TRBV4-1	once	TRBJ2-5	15	CASSLGTSDKETQYF	TGCGCCAGCAGCCTCGGGACTAGCGACAAAGAGACCCAGTACTTC
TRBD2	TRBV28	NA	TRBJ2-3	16	CASSYPGLAGGDTQYF	TGTGCCAGCAGTTATCCGGGACTAGCGGGGGGGGATACGCAGTATTTT
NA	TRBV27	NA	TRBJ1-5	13	CASSLSGNQPQHF	TGTGCCAGCAGTTTGTCGGGGAATCAGCCCCAGCATTTT
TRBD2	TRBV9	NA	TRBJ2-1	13	CASSYGLVNEQFF	TGTGCCAGCAGCTATGGACTAGTCAATGAGCAGTTCTTC
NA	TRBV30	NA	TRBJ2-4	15	CAWSELSLAKNIQYF	TGTGCCTGGAGTGAACTATCCTTAGCCAAAAACATTCAGTACTTC
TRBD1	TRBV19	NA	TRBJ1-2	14	CASNPGQGGYGYTF	TGTGCCAGTAATCCGGGACAGGGGGGCTATGGCTACACCTTC
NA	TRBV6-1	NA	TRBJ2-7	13	CASSPGLYYEQYF	TGTGCCAGCAGCCCCGGACTATATTACGAGCAGTACTTC
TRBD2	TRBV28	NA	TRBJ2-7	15	CASSLYSGGSDEQYF	TGTGCCAGCAGTTTATATTCGGGGGGGTCTGACGAGCAGTACTTC
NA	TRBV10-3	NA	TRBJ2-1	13	CAISGDWINEQFF	TGTGCCATCAGTGGCGACTGGATCAATGAGCAGTTCTTC
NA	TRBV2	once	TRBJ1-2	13	CASRFGDIGGYTF	TGTGCCAGCAGATTCGGGGACATTGGTGGCTACACCTTC
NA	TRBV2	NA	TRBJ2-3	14	CASSREEIGDTQYF	TGTGCCAGCAGTAGGGAGGAGATCGGGGATACGCAGTATTTT
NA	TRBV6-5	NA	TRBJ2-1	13	CASSPIGLVEQFF	TGTGCCAGCAGTCCGATTGGACTGGTTGAGCAGTTCTTC
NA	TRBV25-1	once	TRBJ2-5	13	CASSGGFKETQYF	TGTGCCAGCAGTGGTGGCTTTAAAGAGACCCAGTACTTC